The clone carrying this T cell receptor beta chain was counted only a few times. Its antigen is unknown. The data originate from a study of blood T cells in healthy people across ages. Study-level points and caveats: It was the long-lived donors that had more naive CD4+ cells and higher diversity than aged donors.

The germline V gene has CDR1 SEHNR and CDR2 FQNEAQ (reference sequence). The CDR3 has 11 residues. Trimming left V 2 bases short and J 12 bases short, with 11 bases between. A J-beta primer mix and a sample-barcoded 5' primer were used in a second PCR of about 6 to 12 cycles. Tagging of each cDNA molecule was performed by a template-switch adaptor with 12 random nucleotides. TCRdb ran MiXCR on the 5' RACE reads and lists one entry per CDR3 protein. The data contain hundreds of thousands of distinct CDR3 sequences, under 45% of them singletons. The TCR originated in a man aged 60 to 75 in good health. This chain connects TRBV7-9 to TRBJ2-7; D is perhaps TRBD1 (5 bases). Sequencing was done on a sample of blood. The CDR3 here is CASSLSAGWYF. In nucleotides, the CDR3 is TGTGCCAGCAGCTTAAGTGCAGGGTGGTACTTC.